This is a list of T cell receptor beta chains from one sample in a study of cytomegalovirus exposure and HLA in healthy donors. The assay was immunoSEQ multiplex PCR, and TCRdb's table has in-frame clones only and misses some. The repertoire includes approximately 150,000 clones, 55% to 75% of them detected once, and 7% to 8.5% sits in the top ten. Sample: PBMCs. The receptors derive from a woman aged 60-75 years in good health and CMV-seropositive. The CDR3 runs from the conserved cysteine through the conserved F or W. D genes are given only for firm matches. Size is stated for part of the rows, as once, few or many counts, or as a class when the clone is expanded.

v_call: TRBV6-5
clone_size: .
j_call: TRBJ1-6
d_call: .
cdr3_nt: TGTGCCAGCACCCATGGGGGAGGGCCCCTTTCACCCCTCCACTTT
cdr3_aa: CASTHGGGPLSPLHF

v_call: TRBV9
clone_size: .
j_call: TRBJ2-5
d_call: TRBD2
cdr3_nt: TGTGCCAGCAGCGTAGGGGTAGCGGGAAATCAAGAGACCCAGTACTTC
cdr3_aa: CASSVGVAGNQETQYF

v_call: TRBV18
clone_size: once
j_call: TRBJ2-2
d_call: .
cdr3_nt: TGTGCCAGCTCTCGAGAGCGGAGCCCGAACACCGGGGAGCTGTTTTTT
cdr3_aa: CASSRERSPNTGELFF

v_call: TRBV19
clone_size: .
j_call: TRBJ2-5
d_call: TRBD2
cdr3_nt: TGTGCCAGTAAATGGACTAGCGGGAGGGCCGAGGTAGGAGAGACCCAGTACTTC
cdr3_aa: CASKWTSGRAEVGETQYF

v_call: TRBV7-3
clone_size: .
j_call: TRBJ2-1
d_call: .
cdr3_nt: TGTGCCAGCAGCTTAAATGGGCTACCTCACAATGAGCAGTTCTTC
cdr3_aa: CASSLNGLPHNEQFF

v_call: TRBV27
clone_size: few
j_call: TRBJ2-6
d_call: TRBD1
cdr3_nt: TGTGCCAGCAGTACTCGGGACAGGGCACGATCTGGGGCCAACGTCCTGACTTTC
cdr3_aa: CASSTRDRARSGANVLTF

v_call: TRBV7-8
clone_size: .
j_call: TRBJ2-7
d_call: TRBD2
cdr3_nt: TGTGCCAGCAGCACCGCCCGCGGGAGGGCGAACGAGCAGTACTTC
cdr3_aa: CASSTARGRANEQYF

v_call: TRBV19
clone_size: .
j_call: TRBJ2-3
d_call: TRBD2
cdr3_nt: TGTGCCAGTAGTACTCAGACTAGCGGGAGTTCAGATACGCAGTATTTT
cdr3_aa: CASSTQTSGSSDTQYF

v_call: TRBV18
clone_size: .
j_call: TRBJ1-1
d_call: .
cdr3_nt: TGTGCCAGCTCATCCGGGGTAAACACTGAAGCTTTCTTT
cdr3_aa: CASSSGVNTEAFF

v_call: TRBV2
clone_size: .
j_call: TRBJ2-2
d_call: .
cdr3_nt: TGTGCCAGCAGTACTAGAACCGGGGAGCTGTTTTTT
cdr3_aa: CASSTRTGELFF

v_call: TRBV6-6
clone_size: .
j_call: TRBJ2-7
d_call: .
cdr3_nt: TGTGCCAGCAGTTACGCGGACGGAGGCTACGAGCAGTACTTC
cdr3_aa: CASSYADGGYEQYF

v_call: TRBV2
clone_size: .
j_call: TRBJ2-2
d_call: TRBD2
cdr3_nt: TGTGCCAGCAATCAAGGGACTAGTAATGTCGGGGAGCTGTTTTTT
cdr3_aa: CASNQGTSNVGELFF

v_call: TRBV7-9
clone_size: few
j_call: TRBJ2-5
d_call: .
cdr3_nt: TGTGCCAGCAGCTTCAGACAGGGAGGATGGGAGACCCAGTACTTC
cdr3_aa: CASSFRQGGWETQYF

v_call: TRBV4-1
clone_size: .
j_call: TRBJ1-2
d_call: .
cdr3_nt: TGCGCCAGCAGGGGAGGAGGGTATGGCTACACCTTC
cdr3_aa: CASRGGGYGYTF

v_call: TRBV19
clone_size: .
j_call: TRBJ2-1
d_call: TRBD1
cdr3_nt: TGTGCCACAAGACAGGGTGTGTCCTACAATGAGCAGTTCTTC
cdr3_aa: CATRQGVSYNEQFF

v_call: TRBV28
clone_size: .
j_call: TRBJ1-2
d_call: TRBD1
cdr3_nt: TGTGCCAACGACAGGGGGCGAAACTATGGCTACACCTTC
cdr3_aa: CANDRGRNYGYTF

v_call: TRBV28
clone_size: .
j_call: TRBJ1-2
d_call: .
cdr3_nt: TGTGCCAGCAGTTCCACCCCTCACAGGGAGAGGTCCTTC
cdr3_aa: CASSSTPHRERSF

v_call: TRBV6-6
clone_size: .
j_call: TRBJ2-3
d_call: TRBD2
cdr3_nt: TGTGCCAGCAGACTAGCGGGAGGGCCCACAGATACGCAGTATTTT
cdr3_aa: CASRLAGGPTDTQYF

v_call: TRBV27
clone_size: .
j_call: TRBJ2-1
d_call: TRBD1
cdr3_nt: TGTGCCAGCAGTTTAGACAGGGTGACCTACAATGAGCAGTTCTTC
cdr3_aa: CASSLDRVTYNEQFF

v_call: TRBV15
clone_size: .
j_call: TRBJ1-5
d_call: TRBD1
cdr3_nt: TGTGCCACCAGCAGCACGGACAGGGGGCTTACTCGGAGTCAGCCCCAGCATTTT
cdr3_aa: CATSSTDRGLTRSQPQHF

v_call: TRBV28
clone_size: .
j_call: TRBJ2-1
d_call: TRBD1
cdr3_nt: TGTGCCAGCAGTTTATCCCCGGGACAGAGCTCCTACAATGAGCAGTTCTTC
cdr3_aa: CASSLSPGQSSYNEQFF

v_call: TRBV6-5
clone_size: .
j_call: TRBJ2-7
d_call: TRBD1
cdr3_nt: TGTGCCAGCAGTTACCTCGGACAGGGACTCTCCTACGAGCAGTACTTC
cdr3_aa: CASSYLGQGLSYEQYF

v_call: TRBV5-6
clone_size: few
j_call: TRBJ1-2
d_call: TRBD1
cdr3_nt: TGTGCCAGCAGCCGGACAGGGGGGGACTATGGCTACACCTTC
cdr3_aa: CASSRTGGDYGYTF

v_call: TRBV30
clone_size: .
j_call: TRBJ2-7
d_call: .
cdr3_nt: TGTGCCTGGAGTGTACGCAGGGAGCAGTACTTC
cdr3_aa: CAWSVRREQYF

v_call: TRBV11-2
clone_size: .
j_call: TRBJ1-1
d_call: .
cdr3_nt: TGTGCCAGCAAGACAGGACTGAACACTGAAGCTTTCTTT
cdr3_aa: CASKTGLNTEAFF

v_call: TRBV11-3
clone_size: few
j_call: TRBJ2-7
d_call: TRBD2
cdr3_nt: TGTGCCAGCAGCTTGGCGGGAGAGTACGAGCAGTACTTC
cdr3_aa: CASSLAGEYEQYF

v_call: TRBV5-4
clone_size: .
j_call: TRBJ2-3
d_call: TRBD1
cdr3_nt: TGTGCCAGCAGCTTTCAGGGGGCTGGCACAGATACGCAGTATTTT
cdr3_aa: CASSFQGAGTDTQYF

v_call: TRBV11-2
clone_size: .
j_call: TRBJ2-1
d_call: .
cdr3_nt: TGTGCCAGCAGCTTAGGGCTAGCGAGCAATGAGCAGTTCTTC
cdr3_aa: CASSLGLASNEQFF

v_call: TRBV7-2
clone_size: .
j_call: TRBJ1-2
d_call: .
cdr3_nt: TGTGCCAGCAGTTCCGGTCCTAACTATGGCTACACCTTC
cdr3_aa: CASSSGPNYGYTF

v_call: TRBV30
clone_size: .
j_call: TRBJ2-7
d_call: TRBD2
cdr3_nt: TGTGCCTGGAGCCTACCCCCACGACTAGCGGGCTACAGGGAGCAGTACTTC
cdr3_aa: CAWSLPPRLAGYREQYF

v_call: TRBV30
clone_size: .
j_call: TRBJ1-5
d_call: .
cdr3_nt: TGTGCCTGGAGTAGGGGGACGAGTCAGCCCCAGCATTTT
cdr3_aa: CAWSRGTSQPQHF

v_call: TRBV2
clone_size: .
j_call: TRBJ1-2
d_call: .
cdr3_nt: TGTGCCAGCAGTGACACGCAGGTGTCCTATGGCTACACCTTC
cdr3_aa: CASSDTQVSYGYTF

v_call: TRBV28
clone_size: .
j_call: TRBJ1-2
d_call: .
cdr3_nt: TGTGCCAGCAGCCTGGGGGGGGCGATGTATGGCTACACCTTC
cdr3_aa: CASSLGGAMYGYTF

v_call: TRBV4-1
clone_size: few
j_call: TRBJ1-1
d_call: TRBD1
cdr3_nt: TGCGCCAGCACCCCGGGACAGGGACGGAACACTGAAGCTTTCTTT
cdr3_aa: CASTPGQGRNTEAFF

v_call: TRBV6-1
clone_size: .
j_call: TRBJ1-5
d_call: TRBD1
cdr3_nt: TGTGCCAGCAGGCACAGGGGTGGACAGCCCCAGCATTTT
cdr3_aa: CASRHRGGQPQHF

v_call: TRBV14
clone_size: once
j_call: TRBJ1-1
d_call: .
cdr3_nt: TGTGCCAGCAGCCAAGTTATGTCGAACACTGAAGCTTTCTTT
cdr3_aa: CASSQVMSNTEAFF

v_call: TRBV7-2
clone_size: once
j_call: TRBJ2-5
d_call: TRBD2
cdr3_nt: TGTGCCAGCAGCCCTAGTAGCGGGAGTTGGGAGACCCAGTACTTC
cdr3_aa: CASSPSSGSWETQYF

v_call: TRBV19
clone_size: once
j_call: TRBJ1-1
d_call: .
cdr3_nt: TGTGCCAGTAGTATCTCCAACACTGAAGCTTTCTTT
cdr3_aa: CASSISNTEAFF

v_call: TRBV4-1
clone_size: .
j_call: TRBJ2-7
d_call: TRBD2
cdr3_nt: TGCGCCAGCAGCCAAGAAGTGGGTACGAGCGGGAGCTACGAGCAGTACTTC
cdr3_aa: CASSQEVGTSGSYEQYF

v_call: TRBV30
clone_size: .
j_call: TRBJ2-3
d_call: .
cdr3_nt: TGTGCCTGGAGGGCATACCCTCCAGATACGCAGTATTTT
cdr3_aa: CAWRAYPPDTQYF

v_call: TRBV11-2
clone_size: few
j_call: TRBJ2-5
d_call: TRBD2
cdr3_nt: TGTGCCAGCAGCTTAGATCGGGGACTAGCGGGAGAGACCCAGTACTTC
cdr3_aa: CASSLDRGLAGETQYF

v_call: TRBV28
clone_size: .
j_call: TRBJ2-6
d_call: .
cdr3_nt: TGTGCCAGCAGTTTCGAGGGCTATGGGGCCAACGTCCTGACTTTC
cdr3_aa: CASSFEGYGANVLTF

v_call: TRBV10-3
clone_size: .
j_call: TRBJ2-3
d_call: .
cdr3_nt: TGTGCCATCAGTGATAGCGGAAGCACAGATACGCAGTATTTT
cdr3_aa: CAISDSGSTDTQYF

v_call: TRBV9
clone_size: .
j_call: TRBJ2-7
d_call: TRBD2
cdr3_nt: TGTGCCAGCAGCGCCGGGACTAGCGGGAGTGTACCGTACTTC
cdr3_aa: CASSAGTSGSVPYF

v_call: TRBV11-2
clone_size: .
j_call: TRBJ1-1
d_call: TRBD1
cdr3_nt: TGTGCCAGCAGCTTAGGACAGGGCGCTGAAGCTTTCTTT
cdr3_aa: CASSLGQGAEAFF

v_call: TRBV25-1
clone_size: .
j_call: TRBJ2-1
d_call: .
cdr3_nt: TGTGCCAGCAGTGTAGCCGGGGTAGGCAATGAGCAGTTCTTC
cdr3_aa: CASSVAGVGNEQFF

v_call: TRBV28
clone_size: few
j_call: TRBJ2-1
d_call: TRBD2
cdr3_nt: TGTGCCAGCAGCCGGGACTACTACAATGAGCAGTTCTTC
cdr3_aa: CASSRDYYNEQFF

v_call: TRBV27
clone_size: few
j_call: TRBJ1-1
d_call: TRBD1
cdr3_nt: TGTGCCAGCCACAGGGGGCGAGACACTGAAGCTTTCTTT
cdr3_aa: CASHRGRDTEAFF

v_call: TRBV7-6
clone_size: few
j_call: TRBJ2-1
d_call: .
cdr3_nt: TGTGCCAGCAGCCATGGCGACGTTTGGGAGTACAATGAGCAGTTCTTC
cdr3_aa: CASSHGDVWEYNEQFF

v_call: TRBV28
clone_size: few
j_call: TRBJ2-1
d_call: .
cdr3_nt: TGTGCCAGCAGTTTAATCCGGGGCTCCTACAATGAGCAGTTCTTC
cdr3_aa: CASSLIRGSYNEQFF

v_call: TRBV5-6
clone_size: few
j_call: TRBJ2-7
d_call: .
cdr3_nt: TGTGCCAGCAGCTTGGAAGGGACTTACGAGCAGTACTTC
cdr3_aa: CASSLEGTYEQYF

v_call: TRBV7-9
clone_size: .
j_call: TRBJ1-2
d_call: TRBD1
cdr3_nt: TGTGCCAGCAGCTTAGGACAGGGTTCTAACTATGGCTACACCTTC
cdr3_aa: CASSLGQGSNYGYTF

v_call: TRBV7-3
clone_size: few
j_call: TRBJ2-4
d_call: .
cdr3_nt: TGTGCCAGCAGCTCCGAGAGGGTGGAGGTGGACATTCAGTACTTC
cdr3_aa: CASSSERVEVDIQYF